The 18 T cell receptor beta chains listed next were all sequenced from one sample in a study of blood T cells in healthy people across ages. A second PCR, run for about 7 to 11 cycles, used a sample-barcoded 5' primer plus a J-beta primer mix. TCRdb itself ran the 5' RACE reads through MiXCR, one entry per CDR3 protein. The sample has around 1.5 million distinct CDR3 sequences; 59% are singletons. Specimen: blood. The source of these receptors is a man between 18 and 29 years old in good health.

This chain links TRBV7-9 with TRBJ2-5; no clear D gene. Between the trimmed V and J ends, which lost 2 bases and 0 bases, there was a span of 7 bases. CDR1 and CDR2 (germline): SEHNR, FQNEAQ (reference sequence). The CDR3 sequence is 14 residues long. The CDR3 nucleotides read TGTGCCAGCAGCTTACTGCAGTACCAAGAGACCCAGTACTTC. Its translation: CASSLLQYQETQYF.

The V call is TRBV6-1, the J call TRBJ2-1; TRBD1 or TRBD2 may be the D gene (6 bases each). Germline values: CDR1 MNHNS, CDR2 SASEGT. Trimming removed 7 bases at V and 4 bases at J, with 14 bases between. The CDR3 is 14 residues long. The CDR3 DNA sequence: TGTGCCAGCACCCTTGAGGGGGGTTACAATGAGCAGTTCTTC. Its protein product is CASTLEGGYNEQFF.

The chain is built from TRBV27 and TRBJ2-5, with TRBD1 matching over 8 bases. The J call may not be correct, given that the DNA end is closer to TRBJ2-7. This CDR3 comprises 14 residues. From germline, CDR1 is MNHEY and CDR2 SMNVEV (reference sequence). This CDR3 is CASSLYRGDYEQYF. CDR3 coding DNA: TGTGCCAGCAGTTTATACAGGGGGGATTACGAGCAGTACTTC.

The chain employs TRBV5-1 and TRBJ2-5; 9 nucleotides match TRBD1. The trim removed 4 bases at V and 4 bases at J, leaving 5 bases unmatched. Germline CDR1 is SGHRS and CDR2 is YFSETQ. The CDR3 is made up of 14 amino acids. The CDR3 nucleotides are TGCGCCAGCAGCGCACAGGGGGCGTCAGAGACCCAGTACTTC. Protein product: CASSAQGASETQYF. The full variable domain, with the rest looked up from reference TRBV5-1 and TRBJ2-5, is KAGVTQTPRYLIKTRGQQVTLSCSPISGHRSVSWYQQTPGQGLQFLFEYFSETQRNKGNFPGRFSGRQFSNSRSEMNVSTLELGDSALYLCASSAQGASETQYFGPGTRLLVL.

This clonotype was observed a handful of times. This CDR3 reads CSATSGEANEQFF. The CDR3 DNA is TGCAGTGCTACTAGCGGTGAGGCCAATGAGCAGTTCTTC. The genes are TRBV20-1 and TRBJ2-1; 7 bases line up with TRBD2. V shed 4 bases and J 6 bases; nucleotides not matched to a gene: 6. Germline CDR1 and CDR2: DFQATT and SNEGSKA (reference sequence). The CDR3 covers 13 residues.

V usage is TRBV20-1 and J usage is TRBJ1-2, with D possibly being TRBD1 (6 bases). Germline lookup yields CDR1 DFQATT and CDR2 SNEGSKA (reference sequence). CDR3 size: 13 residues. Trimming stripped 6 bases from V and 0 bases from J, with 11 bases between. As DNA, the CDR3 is TGCAGTGCACCGGGGGCGCCTAACTATGGCTACACCTTC. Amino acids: CSAPGAPNYGYTF.

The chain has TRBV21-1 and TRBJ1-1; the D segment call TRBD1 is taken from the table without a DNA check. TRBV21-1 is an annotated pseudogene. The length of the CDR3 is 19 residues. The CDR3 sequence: CASSTEDQGIWLSDTEAFF. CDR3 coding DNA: TGTGCCAGCAGCACGGAGGATCAGGGTATATGGTTGAGCGACACTGAAGCTTTCTTT.

CDR3 sequence: CASSLGAAPYGYTF. The CDR3 coding sequence is TGTGCCAGCAGCTTAGGGGCTGCTCCCTATGGCTACACCTTC. The chain uses TRBV7-9 and TRBJ1-2, with unresolved D. Trimming removed 1 base at V and 4 bases at J, with 10 bases between. The CDR3 loop spans 14 amino acids. Germline V gene data show CDR1 as SEHNR and CDR2 as FQNEAQ (reference sequence).

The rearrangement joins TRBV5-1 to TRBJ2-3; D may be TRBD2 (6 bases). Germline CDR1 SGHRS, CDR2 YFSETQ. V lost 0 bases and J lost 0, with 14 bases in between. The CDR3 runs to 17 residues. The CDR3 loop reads CASSLDAGPASTDTQYF. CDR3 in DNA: TGCGCCAGCAGCTTGGACGCGGGACCTGCTAGCACAGATACGCAGTATTTT.

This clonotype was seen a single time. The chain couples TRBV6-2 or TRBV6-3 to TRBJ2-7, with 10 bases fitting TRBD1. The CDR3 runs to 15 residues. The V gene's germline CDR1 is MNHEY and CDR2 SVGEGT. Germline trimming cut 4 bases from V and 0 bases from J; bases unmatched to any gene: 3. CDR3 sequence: CASSSTGGFSYEQYF. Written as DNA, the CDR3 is TGTGCCAGCAGTTCGACAGGGGGCTTCTCCTACGAGCAGTACTTC.

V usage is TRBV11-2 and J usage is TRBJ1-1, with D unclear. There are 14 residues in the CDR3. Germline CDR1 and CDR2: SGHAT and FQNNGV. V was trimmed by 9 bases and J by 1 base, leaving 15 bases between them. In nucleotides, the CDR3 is TGTGCCAGTAGCCCCTTTCTAAGGAACACTGAAGCTTTCTTT. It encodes CASSPFLRNTEAFF. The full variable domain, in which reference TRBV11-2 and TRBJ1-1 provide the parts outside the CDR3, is EAGVAQSPRYKIIEKRQSVAFWCNPISGHATLYWYQQILGQGPKLLIQFQNNGVVDDSQLPKDRFSAERLKGVDSTLKIQPAKLEDSAVYLCASSPFLRNTEAFFGQGTRLTVV.

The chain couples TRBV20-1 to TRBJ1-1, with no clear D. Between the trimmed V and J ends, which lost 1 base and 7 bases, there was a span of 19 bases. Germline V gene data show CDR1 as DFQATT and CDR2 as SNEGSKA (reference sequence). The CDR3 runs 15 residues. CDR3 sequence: CSARAAETGSNEAFF. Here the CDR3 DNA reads TGCAGTGCTAGAGCGGCAGAAACTGGCTCAAATGAAGCTTTCTTT.

The CDR3 region is CSARRDRDGYTF. The CDR3 nucleotides are TGCAGTGCCCGCCGGGACAGGGATGGCTACACCTTC. The chain links TRBV20-1 to TRBJ1-2, with 9 bases fitting TRBD1. CDR3 length equals 12 residues. In germline, CDR1 is DFQATT, CDR2 SNEGSKA (reference sequence). Trimming took 6 bases from V and 6 from J; bases not matched to a gene: 5.

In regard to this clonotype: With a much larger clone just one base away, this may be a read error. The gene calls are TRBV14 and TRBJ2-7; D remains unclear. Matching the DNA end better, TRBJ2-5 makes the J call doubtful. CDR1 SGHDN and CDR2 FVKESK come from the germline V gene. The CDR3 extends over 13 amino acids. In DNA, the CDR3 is TGTGCCAGCAGCCAAAACAGACAAGAGACCCAGTACTTC. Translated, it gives CASSQNRQETQYF.

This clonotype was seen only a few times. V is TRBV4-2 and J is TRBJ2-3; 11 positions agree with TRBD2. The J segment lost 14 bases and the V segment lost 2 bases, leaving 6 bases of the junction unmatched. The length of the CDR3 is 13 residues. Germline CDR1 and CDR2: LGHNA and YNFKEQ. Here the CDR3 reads CASSQTRLAGWYF. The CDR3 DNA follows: TGTGCCAGCAGCCAAACCCGACTAGCGGGGTGGTATTTT.

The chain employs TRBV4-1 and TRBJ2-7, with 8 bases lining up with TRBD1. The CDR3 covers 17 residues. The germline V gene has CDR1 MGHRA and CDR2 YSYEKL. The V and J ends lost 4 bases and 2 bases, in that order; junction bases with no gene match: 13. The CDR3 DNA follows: TGCGCCAGCAGCCGTGATCCCGGGACAGGATACACCTACGAGCAGTACTTC. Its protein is CASSRDPGTGYTYEQYF.

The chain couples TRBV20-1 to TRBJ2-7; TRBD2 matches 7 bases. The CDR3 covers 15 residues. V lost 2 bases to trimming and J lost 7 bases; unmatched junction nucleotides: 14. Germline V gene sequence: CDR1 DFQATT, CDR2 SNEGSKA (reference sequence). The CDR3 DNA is TGCAGTGCTAGACCGGGACTACAAAAAGCCAATGAGCAGTACTTC. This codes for CSARPGLQKANEQYF.

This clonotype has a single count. The CDR3 protein is CSVEQVETQYF. The CDR3 nucleotides read TGCAGCGTTGAACAGGTCGAGACCCAGTACTTC. V gene TRBV29-1 combines with J gene TRBJ2-7; D is ambiguous. The J call may be wrong; the DNA end is better matched by TRBJ2-5. Germline lookup yields CDR1 SQVTM and CDR2 ANQGSEA. This CDR3 contains 11 residues.